These 23 T cell receptor beta chains share one sample of origin, sequenced in a study of blood T cell repertoires in COVID-19. TCRdb's table, derived via immunoSEQ multiplex PCR, lists solely in-frame clones and lacks some. In the table there are 190,000 or so clones, 85% of which are singletons. The material sequenced was peripheral blood. Every receptor here comes from a man between 60 and 75 years old with COVID-19, enrolled during active disease.

This chain uses TRBV2 with TRBJ1-5, with no clear D. CDR1 is SNHLY and CDR2 is FYNNEI in the germline V gene. Trimming stripped 7 bases from V and 1 base from J, with 11 bases between. This CDR3 contains 14 residues. This CDR3 is CASNSLGSNQPQHF. The CDR3 DNA is TGTGCCAGCAACTCTCTGGGCAGCAATCAGCCCCAGCATTTT.

This chain links TRBV11-2 with TRBJ2-7; 8 bases fit TRBD1. CDR3 length equals 15 residues. Germline V lookup: CDR1 SGHAT, CDR2 FQNNGV. After removal of 2 bases from V and 2 bases from J, the junction contained 5 bases not matched to a gene. CDR3 protein: CASSLSRTGTYEQYF. The CDR3 bases are TGTGCCAGCAGCTTATCAAGGACAGGGACCTACGAGCAGTACTTC. The full variable domain, completed using reference TRBV11-2 and TRBJ2-7, is EAGVAQSPRYKIIEKRQSVAFWCNPISGHATLYWYQQILGQGPKLLIQFQNNGVVDDSQLPKDRFSAERLKGVDSTLKIQPAKLEDSAVYLCASSLSRTGTYEQYFGPGTRLTVT.

This clone was seen once. Here the CDR3 reads CASSAESWAGSGANVLTF. CDR3 nucleotide sequence: TGTGCCAGCAGCGCTGAATCGTGGGCTGGCTCTGGGGCCAACGTCCTGACTTTC. The chain links TRBV21-1 to TRBJ2-6; TRBD1, as called in the table, went unchecked against the DNA. TRBV21-1 is flagged as a pseudogene. The CDR3 has 18 amino acids.

The chain joins TRBV6-5 to TRBJ1-2; 7 bases align to TRBD1. This CDR3 has 12 residues. The germline V gene encodes CDR1 MNHEY and CDR2 SVGAGI. V dropped 6 bases and J dropped 8; count of bases not matched to a gene: 6. Here the CDR3 DNA reads TGTGCCAGCAGGCACAGGGGAGGCGGCTACACCTTC. As protein: CASRHRGGGYTF.

The V call is TRBV5-1, the J call TRBJ2-1; D gene ambiguous. The CDR3 loop spans 13 amino acids. Trimming removed 6 bases from V and 5 bases from J, with 12 bases in between. Per the germline V gene, CDR1 is SGHRS and CDR2 is YFSETQ. The CDR3 here is CASNGEAHNEQFF. Written as DNA, the CDR3 is TGCGCCAGCAACGGAGAGGCCCACAATGAGCAGTTCTTC.

V usage is TRBV5-1 and J usage is TRBJ1-3, with D uncertain. The CDR3 extends over 16 amino acids. CDR1 and CDR2 from the germline V gene are SGHRS and YFSETQ. The V gene lost 3 bases and the J gene lost 3 bases, with 16 bases spanning the gap. This CDR3 is CASSSTRLRNGNTIYF. The CDR3 DNA follows: TGCGCCAGCAGCTCTACTAGGCTGAGGAATGGAAACACCATATATTTT.

This clone occurred a few times. The V and J genes are TRBV7-2 and TRBJ1-5; D gene unclear. V lost 6 bases and J lost 0, with 12 bases in between. Germline CDR1 SGHTA, CDR2 FQGNSA. The CDR3 runs to 15 residues. The CDR3: CASSQAQFSNQPQHF. The DNA for the CDR3 is TGTGCCAGCAGTCAGGCACAGTTTAGCAATCAGCCCCAGCATTTT.

This clone was seen a handful of times. The CDR3 DNA sequence: TGCGCCAGCAGCCGCGGACAGGGGAATGGCTACACCTTC. The encoded protein is CASSRGQGNGYTF. The gene calls are TRBV10-2 and TRBJ1-2; 9 bases are shared with TRBD1. Germline V lookup: CDR1 WSHSY, CDR2 SAAADI. The CDR3 has 13 amino acids. Losses at the gene ends were 6 bases for V and 6 bases for J; bases not matched to a gene: 5.

The genes are TRBV10-2 and TRBJ1-3; D is uncertain. The CDR3 loop spans 11 amino acids. The V end was cut by 4 bases, the J end by 4 bases, with 2 bases between. Looked up from germline, CDR1 is WSHSY and CDR2 is SAAADI. CDR3 nucleotides: TGCGCCAGCAGTGCGGGAAACACCATATATTTT. Protein product: CASSAGNTIYF.

In DNA, the CDR3 is TGTGCCAGCAGTGTAACTAGCGGGAGTTACAATGAGCAGTTCTTC. Its translation is CASSVTSGSYNEQFF. The V and J genes are TRBV2 and TRBJ2-1; 11 nucleotides match TRBD2. Unmatched junction bases numbered 3, after V lost 4 bases and J lost 4 bases. Germline CDR1 SNHLY, CDR2 FYNNEI. The length of the CDR3 is 15 residues. Full variable domain (rest looked up from reference TRBV2 and TRBJ2-1): EPEVTQTPSHQVTQMGQEVILRCVPISNHLYFYWYRQILGQKVEFLVSFYNNEISEKSEIFDDQFSVERPDGSNFTLKIRSTKLEDSAMYFCASSVTSGSYNEQFFGPGTRLTVL.

This clone was seen a few times. The rearrangement uses TRBV10-3 and TRBJ1-2; the D is unclear. The length of the CDR3 is 12 residues. The V end lost 5 bases, the J end lost 4 bases, and 8 bases lay between the germline ends. Per germline, CDR1 ENHRY and CDR2 SYGVKD. The CDR3: CAISPVAYGYTF. CDR3 DNA sequence: TGTGCCATCAGTCCCGTGGCCTATGGCTACACCTTC.

The rearrangement uses TRBV14 and TRBJ2-3; the match to TRBD2 covers 13 bases. The CDR3 is made up of 17 amino acids. CDR1 is SGHDN, CDR2 FVKESK, per germline. With 4 bases clipped from V and 3 bases from J, the junction kept 7 bases outside the gene matches. CDR3: CASSPWTSGSLTDTQYF. In DNA, the CDR3 is TGTGCCAGCAGCCCCTGGACTAGCGGGAGTTTGACAGATACGCAGTATTTT.

J is TRBJ1-6 and V is TRBV4-2; D might be TRBD1 (6 bases). The V gene's germline CDR1 is LGHNA and CDR2 YNFKEQ. The CDR3 runs 15 residues. Trimming took 0 bases from V and 6 from J, leaving 9 bases between them. The CDR3: CASSQELQGNSPLHF. In DNA, the CDR3 is TGTGCCAGCAGCCAAGAATTACAGGGTAATTCACCCCTCCACTTT.

This sequence joins TRBV29-1 and TRBJ1-1; 9 positions agree with TRBD1. Germline assignment: CDR1 SQVTM and CDR2 ANQGSEA. This CDR3 has 14 residues. V was pared by 4 bases and J by 1 base, with 4 bases of the junction left unmatched. The CDR3 loop is CSVGPGQGNTEAFF. For the CDR3, the DNA is TGCAGCGTTGGACCGGGACAGGGGAACACTGAAGCTTTCTTT.

In nucleotides, the CDR3 is TGTGCCAGCAGCATAGGACAGGGGCCCTACGAGCAGTACTTC. Translating gives CASSIGQGPYEQYF. V gene TRBV5-5 combines with J gene TRBJ2-7, with TRBD1 matching 9 bases. Per germline, CDR1 SGHKS and CDR2 YYEKEE (reference sequence). The CDR3 covers 14 residues. V trimming: 4 bases; J trimming: 2 bases; junction bases outside the gene matches: 4.

The chain combines TRBV18 with TRBJ1-6, with TRBD1 matching over 7 bases. This CDR3 contains 17 residues. Trimming cost V 4 bases and J 5 bases; bases outside gene matches: 11. CDR1 is KGHSH and CDR2 is LQKENI in the germline V gene. The CDR3 spells CASSQNRRGVDNSPLHF. In nucleotides, the CDR3 is TGTGCCAGCTCACAAAACCGCAGGGGGGTAGATAATTCACCCCTCCACTTT.

This clone appeared a single time. The rearrangement uses TRBV12-5 and TRBJ1-1; 9 positions agree with TRBD1. The CDR3 sequence is 15 residues long. Germline CDR1 reads LGHNT; CDR2 reads FRNRAP. After removal of 5 bases from V and 5 bases from J, the junction contained 9 bases not matched to a gene. This chain's CDR3 is CASGQKGQGWTEAFF. CDR3 bases: TGTGCTAGTGGTCAAAAGGGACAGGGCTGGACTGAAGCTTTCTTT.

This chain links TRBV19 with TRBJ1-1; 8 bases align to TRBD1. V gave up 6 bases and J gave up 3 bases; unmatched junction bases: 9. This CDR3 comprises 15 residues. The germline V gene has CDR1 LNHDA and CDR2 SQIVND (reference sequence). DNA of the CDR3: TGTGCCAGTAGACTCAGGGACAGGCAGTACACTGAAGCTTTCTTT. It is translated as CASRLRDRQYTEAFF.

The rearrangement uses TRBV3-1 (or the pseudogene TRBV3-2) and TRBJ1-1, with TRBD1 matching over 7 bases. With V trimmed by 3 bases and J by 8 bases, 3 bases remained unmatched. Looked up from germline, CDR1 is LGHDT and CDR2 is YNNKEL (reference sequence). CDR3 length: 12 residues. This CDR3 is CASSQGTVEAFF. The CDR3 DNA reads TGTGCCAGCAGCCAGGGGACAGTGGAAGCTTTCTTT.

The rearrangement uses TRBV9 and TRBJ1-2; D perhaps matches TRBD1 (5 bases). This CDR3 is 15 amino acids long. V was clipped by 0 bases and J by 8 bases, with 17 bases between them. CDR1 and CDR2 from the germline V gene are SGDLS and YYNGEE. CDR3 DNA sequence: TGTGCCAGCAGCGTAGTGTCAGGGCATTCAGGCGGCTACACCTTC. This encodes CASSVVSGHSGGYTF.

The rearrangement uses TRBV5-5 and TRBJ1-4, with 7 bases lining up with TRBD1. The V and J ends lost 4 bases and 3 bases, in that order; junction bases with no gene match: 3. CDR3 length: 14 residues. Germline V lookup: CDR1 SGHKS, CDR2 YYEKEE (reference sequence). The CDR3 DNA sequence: TGTGCCAGCAGCCTGGACAGGCCTAATGAAAAACTGTTTTTT. It codes for CASSLDRPNEKLFF.

Details on this clone: Other nucleotide sequences in the sample specify the same CDR3. The genes are TRBV3-1 (or the pseudogene TRBV3-2) and TRBJ2-7, with 13 bases aligning to TRBD2. J lost 4 bases, V lost 2 bases, and 8 bases had no gene match. The germline V gene encodes CDR1 LGHDT and CDR2 YNNKEL (reference sequence). The CDR3 totals 17 residues. The CDR3 nucleotides read TGTGCCAGCAGCCAAAGCCCCGGACTAGCGGGAGCTTACGAGCAGTACTTC. Its protein is CASSQSPGLAGAYEQYF.

This clone was recorded once. The chain recombines TRBV7-9 with TRBJ1-1; 7 bases are shared with TRBD1. Per the germline V gene, CDR1 is SEHNR and CDR2 is FQNEAQ (reference sequence). The CDR3 length is 14 residues. The J segment lost 4 bases and the V segment lost 4 bases, leaving 6 bases of the junction unmatched. The CDR3 nucleotides read TGTGCCAGCAGCTACCAGACAGGGTCCACTGAAGCTTTCTTT. Encoded protein: CASSYQTGSTEAFF.